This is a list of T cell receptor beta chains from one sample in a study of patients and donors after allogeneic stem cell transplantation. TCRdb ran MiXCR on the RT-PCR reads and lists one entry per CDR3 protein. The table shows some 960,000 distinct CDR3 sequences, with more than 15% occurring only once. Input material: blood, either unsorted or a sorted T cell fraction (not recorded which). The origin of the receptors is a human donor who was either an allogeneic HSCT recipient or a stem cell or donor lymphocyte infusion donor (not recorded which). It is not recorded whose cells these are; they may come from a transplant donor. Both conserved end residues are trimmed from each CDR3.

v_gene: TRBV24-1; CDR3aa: ATSDFGRSYNEQF
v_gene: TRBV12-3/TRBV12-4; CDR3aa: ASRPPGTAAF
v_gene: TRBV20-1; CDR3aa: SAARLAGRTYNEQF
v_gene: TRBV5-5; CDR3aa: ASSLVSVKPQETQY
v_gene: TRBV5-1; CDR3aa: ASSSTGTGPYEQY
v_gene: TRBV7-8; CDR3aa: ASSLNSGSIYEQF
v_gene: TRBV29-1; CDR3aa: SVAGAEQF
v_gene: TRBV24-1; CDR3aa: ATRPPQGYGYT
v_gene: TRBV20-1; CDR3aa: SATGTGRETQY
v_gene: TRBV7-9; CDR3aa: ASSLAPAGGVNEQF
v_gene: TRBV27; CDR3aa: ASSLSPAGGSYEQY
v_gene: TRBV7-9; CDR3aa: ASSLAGDSSYEQY
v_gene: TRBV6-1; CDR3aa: ASRTGALNQPQH
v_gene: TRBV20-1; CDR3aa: SATRQGPSGGYT
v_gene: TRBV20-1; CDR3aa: SARGERGQPQH
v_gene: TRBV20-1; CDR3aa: SARVPQGGLFREQF
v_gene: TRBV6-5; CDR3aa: ASSYGGGRNQPQH
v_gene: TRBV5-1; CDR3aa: ASSVDANGGSPLH
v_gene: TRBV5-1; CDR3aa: ASSLEAPGELF
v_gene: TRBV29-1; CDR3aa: SVDTPQGNTQY
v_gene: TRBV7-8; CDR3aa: ASSLEQRRSQETQY
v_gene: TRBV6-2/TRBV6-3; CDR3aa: ASSGDAGFNEQF
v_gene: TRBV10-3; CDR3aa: AIKRNEGYEQY
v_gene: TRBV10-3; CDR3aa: AISDRGYMDTEAF
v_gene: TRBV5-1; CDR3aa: ASSSGLALSYEQY
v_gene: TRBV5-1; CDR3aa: ASSPRRGHRLYNEQF
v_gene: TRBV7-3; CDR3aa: ASSSIGLSGELF
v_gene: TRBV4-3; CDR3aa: ASSQFGYPNEKLF
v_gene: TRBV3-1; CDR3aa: ASQRGAPNTEAF
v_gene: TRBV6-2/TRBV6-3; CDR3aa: ASSYQASYNSPLH
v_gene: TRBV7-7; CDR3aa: ASSLYPEISGCTDTQY
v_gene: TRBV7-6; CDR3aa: ASSLEASGRLTDTQY
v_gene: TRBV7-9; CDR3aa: ASSLVTLWAF
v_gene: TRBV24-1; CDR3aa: ATSETPLGSYNEQF
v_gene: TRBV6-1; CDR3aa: ASSRNGRLDGYT
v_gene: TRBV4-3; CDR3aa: ASSQGRGTSYEQY
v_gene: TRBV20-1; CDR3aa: SARVRGSIYNEQF
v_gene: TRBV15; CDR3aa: ATSRDRGPPDTQY
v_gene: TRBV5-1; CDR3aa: ASSLIAGTPYEQY
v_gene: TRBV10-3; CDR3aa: AISQRGLSYEQY
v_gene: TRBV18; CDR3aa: ASSPGSALYNEQF
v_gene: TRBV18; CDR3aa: ASSRTVTSGRPQETQY
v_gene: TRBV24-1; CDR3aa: ATGGQGRTGRAGELF
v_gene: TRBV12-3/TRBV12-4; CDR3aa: ASSFNQGRIEKLF
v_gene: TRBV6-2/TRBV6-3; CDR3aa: ASSKRTGDPYGYT
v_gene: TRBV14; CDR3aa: ASSQGIREGLTDTQY
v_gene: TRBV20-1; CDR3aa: SAKKNAGGYEQY
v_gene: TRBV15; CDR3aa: ATRDVSYGYT
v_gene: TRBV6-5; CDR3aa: ASSYGLAGPQEQF
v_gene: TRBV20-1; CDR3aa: SAQRGTDTQY
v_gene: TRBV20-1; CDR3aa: SAIIPEQDGYT
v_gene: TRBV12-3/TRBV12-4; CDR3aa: ASYGDTIY
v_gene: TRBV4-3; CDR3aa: ASSTRGPSSYNEQF
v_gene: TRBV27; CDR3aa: ASSSPVQTVHSNPYEQY
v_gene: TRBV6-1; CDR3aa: ASSEAQRTAYGYT
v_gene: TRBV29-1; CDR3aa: SVLTVAGDTQY
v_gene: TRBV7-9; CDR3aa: ASRPGLAERVLNEQY
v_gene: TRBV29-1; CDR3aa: SVPGQASDTQY
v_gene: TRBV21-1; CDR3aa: ASSKALGQEGGCRCHNEQF